A selection of T cell receptor beta chains follows, all from one sample in a study of response to subunit inactivated influenza vaccine. TCRdb fed the RT-PCR reads into MiXCR, producing one record per CDR3 protein. Of about 540,000 distinct CDR3 sequences in the sample, roughly 25% are singletons; the top ten hold 2.5% to 3%. This sample was also put to use in a study of T cells expressing NK-cell markers.

Sequencing was performed on CD4+ T cells sorted from PBMCs, taken 11 to 12 days after vaccination. These receptor sequences come from a man over 45 who received an inactivated influenza vaccine. Each CDR3 is given with its conserved first and last residue. D genes are given only for firm matches. Size is stated for part of the rows, as once, few or many counts, or as a class when the clone is expanded.

CDR3: CASNRAGREQYF; DNA: TGTGCCAGCAACCGGGCTGGCCGGGAGCAGTACTTC; length: 12; D: NA; V: TRBV7-9; size: NA; J: TRBJ2-7
CDR3: CASSRPGLAGTQYNEQFF; DNA: TGTGCCAGCAGCCGCCCCGGACTAGCGGGTACACAATACAATGAGCAGTTCTTC; length: 18; D: TRBD2; V: TRBV6-2/TRBV6-3; size: NA; J: TRBJ2-1
CDR3: CASRTTEPATNEKLFF; DNA: TGTGCCAGCAGGACGACAGAACCTGCAACTAATGAAAAACTGTTTTTT; length: 16; D: NA; V: TRBV6-2/TRBV6-3; size: NA; J: TRBJ1-4
CDR3: CASSASPDRHFYGYTF; DNA: TGCGCCAGCAGCGCGTCACCGGACAGGCATTTCTATGGCTACACCTTC; length: 16; D: TRBD1; V: TRBV4-1; size: few; J: TRBJ1-2
CDR3: CASSLDSGRAADTQYF; DNA: TGCGCCAGCAGCTTGGATAGCGGGAGGGCCGCAGATACGCAGTATTTT; length: 16; D: TRBD2; V: TRBV5-1; size: NA; J: TRBJ2-3
CDR3: CASSLGLAGQTQYF; DNA: TGTGCCAGCAGCCTCGGACTAGCGGGACAGACCCAGTACTTC; length: 14; D: TRBD2; V: TRBV7-8; size: NA; J: TRBJ2-5
CDR3: CASSVELPGQGFGTGELFF; DNA: TGTGCCAGCAGCGTAGAGTTACCGGGACAGGGCTTCGGCACCGGGGAGCTGTTTTTT; length: 19; D: TRBD1; V: TRBV9; size: few; J: TRBJ2-2
CDR3: CSARERSYEQYF; DNA: TGCAGTGCTAGAGAGAGGTCCTACGAGCAGTACTTC; length: 12; D: NA; V: TRBV20-1; size: NA; J: TRBJ2-7
CDR3: CASSPVSLEGGGYTF; DNA: TGTGCCAGCAGTCCCGTGAGCCTCGAGGGTGGTGGCTACACCTTC; length: 15; D: NA; V: TRBV28; size: few; J: TRBJ1-2
CDR3: CASSQDTGGSNQPQHF; DNA: TGTGCCAGCAGCCAAGATACGGGAGGGAGCAATCAGCCCCAGCATTTT; length: 16; D: NA; V: TRBV3-1; size: few; J: TRBJ1-5
CDR3: CASSIQGVNTEAFF; DNA: TGCGCCAGCAGCATACAGGGGGTAAACACTGAAGCTTTCTTT; length: 14; D: TRBD1; V: TRBV5-1; size: NA; J: TRBJ1-1
CDR3: CASSSLGLAGGREQYF; DNA: TGTGCCAGCAGTTCCCTGGGACTAGCGGGAGGAAGGGAGCAGTACTTC; length: 16; D: TRBD2; V: TRBV27; size: few; J: TRBJ2-7
CDR3: CAIRGTGGTDTQYF; DNA: TGTGCCATCAGGGGGACAGGAGGCACAGATACGCAGTATTTT; length: 14; D: TRBD1; V: TRBV10-3; size: many; J: TRBJ2-3
CDR3: CASSPMGESQYF; DNA: TGTGCCAGCAGCCCTATGGGGGAAAGCCAGTACTTC; length: 12; D: NA; V: TRBV6-1; size: NA; J: TRBJ2-7
CDR3: CASTRSRSMNTEAFF; DNA: TGTGCCAGCACCCGGAGCCGGTCGATGAACACTGAAGCTTTCTTT; length: 15; D: NA; V: TRBV12-3/TRBV12-4; size: NA; J: TRBJ1-1
CDR3: CASSLQGQVTGELVF; DNA: TGTGCCAGTAGTCTCCAAGGACAGGTGACCGGGGAGCTGGTTTTT; length: 15; D: TRBD1; V: TRBV19; size: NA; J: TRBJ2-2
CDR3: CASSTRQGRGNSPLHF; DNA: TGTGCCAGCAGTACACGACAGGGAAGGGGTAATTCACCCCTCCACTTT; length: 16; D: TRBD1; V: TRBV28; size: NA; J: TRBJ1-6
CDR3: CSARKLAGGYNEQFF; DNA: TGCAGTGCTCGGAAACTAGCGGGGGGCTACAATGAGCAGTTCTTC; length: 15; D: TRBD2; V: TRBV20-1; size: few; J: TRBJ2-1
CDR3: CASSQQGYSDEQYF; DNA: TGCGCCAGCAGCCAACAGGGGTATAGCGACGAGCAGTACTTC; length: 14; D: TRBD1; V: TRBV5-1; size: NA; J: TRBJ2-7
CDR3: CASSLGGTGPFGYTF; DNA: TGTGCCAGCAGCTTGGGTGGGACAGGGCCCTTTGGCTACACCTTC; length: 15; D: TRBD1; V: TRBV5-6; size: many; J: TRBJ1-2
CDR3: CASSSGGLAYNEQYF; DNA: TGTGCCAGCAGTTCCGGGGGGCTCGCGTATAACGAGCAGTACTTC; length: 15; D: NA; V: TRBV28; size: once; J: TRBJ2-7
CDR3: CSARAARGVGAGELFF; DNA: TGCAGTGCTAGAGCGGCTCGCGGGGTCGGGGCCGGGGAGCTGTTTTTT; length: 16; D: NA; V: TRBV20-1; size: NA; J: TRBJ2-2
CDR3: CASSQDRDGLWGFEEAFF; DNA: TGTGCCAGCAGCCAAGATCGGGACGGACTTTGGGGCTTCGAAGAAGCTTTCTTT; length: 18; D: NA; V: TRBV14; size: NA; J: TRBJ1-1
CDR3: CASNQGAEGTEAFF; DNA: TGTGCCAGCAATCAGGGGGCGGAGGGCACTGAAGCTTTCTTT; length: 14; D: TRBD1; V: TRBV12-3/TRBV12-4; size: NA; J: TRBJ1-1
CDR3: CASSVDKGIQEQYF; DNA: TGTGCCAGCAGCGTAGACAAAGGAATCCAGGAGCAGTACTTC; length: 14; D: NA; V: TRBV9; size: NA; J: TRBJ2-7
CDR3: CASNSLGEQFF; DNA: TGTGCCAGCAACTCCCTGGGTGAGCAGTTCTTC; length: 11; D: NA; V: TRBV7-9; size: NA; J: TRBJ2-1